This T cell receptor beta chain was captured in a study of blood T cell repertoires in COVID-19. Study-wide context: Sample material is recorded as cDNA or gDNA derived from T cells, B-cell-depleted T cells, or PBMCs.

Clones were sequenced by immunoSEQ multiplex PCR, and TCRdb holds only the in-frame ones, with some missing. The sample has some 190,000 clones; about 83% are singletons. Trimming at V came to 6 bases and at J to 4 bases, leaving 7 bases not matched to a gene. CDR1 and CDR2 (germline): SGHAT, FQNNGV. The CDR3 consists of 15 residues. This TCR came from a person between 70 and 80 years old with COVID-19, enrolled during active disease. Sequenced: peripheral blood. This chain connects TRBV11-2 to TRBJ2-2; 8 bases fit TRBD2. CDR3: CASRKRGRATGELFF. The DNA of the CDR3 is TGTGCCAGCAGAAAGCGGGGGCGGGCCACCGGGGAGCTGTTTTTT.